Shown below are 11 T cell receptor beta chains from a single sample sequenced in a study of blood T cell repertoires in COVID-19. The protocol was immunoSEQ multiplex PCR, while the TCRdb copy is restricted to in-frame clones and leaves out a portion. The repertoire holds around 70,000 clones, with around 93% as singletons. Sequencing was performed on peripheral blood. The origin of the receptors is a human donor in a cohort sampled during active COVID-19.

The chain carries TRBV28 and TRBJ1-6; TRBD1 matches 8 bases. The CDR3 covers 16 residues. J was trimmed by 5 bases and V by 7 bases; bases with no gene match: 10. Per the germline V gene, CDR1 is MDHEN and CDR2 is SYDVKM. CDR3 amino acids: CASKDSRTGNNSPLHF. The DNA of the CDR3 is TGTGCCAGCAAAGATTCTAGGACAGGGAATAATTCACCCCTCCACTTT.

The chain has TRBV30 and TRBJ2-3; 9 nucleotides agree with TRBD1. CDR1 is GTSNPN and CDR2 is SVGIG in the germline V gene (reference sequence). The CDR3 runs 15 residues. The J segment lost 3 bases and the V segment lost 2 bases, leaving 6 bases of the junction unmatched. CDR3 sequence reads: CAWSSGTGNTDTQYF. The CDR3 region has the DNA TGTGCCTGGAGTTCCGGGACAGGGAATACAGATACGCAGTATTTT.

CDR3 sequence reads: CATHPGQMNTEAFF. The CDR3 nucleotides read TGTGCCACCCACCCGGGACAGATGAACACTGAAGCTTTCTTT. V gene TRBV28 combines with J gene TRBJ1-1, with 7 bases identical to TRBD1. With 10 bases clipped from V and 0 bases from J, the junction kept 8 bases outside the gene matches. There are 14 residues in the CDR3. Germline CDR1 is MDHEN and CDR2 is SYDVKM.

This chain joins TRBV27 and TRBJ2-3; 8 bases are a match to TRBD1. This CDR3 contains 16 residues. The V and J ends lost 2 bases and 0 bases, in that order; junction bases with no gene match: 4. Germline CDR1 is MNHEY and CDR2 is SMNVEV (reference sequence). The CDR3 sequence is CASSLINRGSTDTQYF. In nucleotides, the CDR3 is TGTGCCAGCAGTTTAATAAACAGGGGGAGCACAGATACGCAGTATTTT.

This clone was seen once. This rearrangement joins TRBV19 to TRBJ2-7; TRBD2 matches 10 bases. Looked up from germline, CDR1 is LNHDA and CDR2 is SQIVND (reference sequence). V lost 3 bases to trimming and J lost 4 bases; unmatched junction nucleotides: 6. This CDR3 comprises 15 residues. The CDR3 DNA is TGTGCCAGTAGTATGATGCCTAGCGGGAGATACGAGCAGTACTTC. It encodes CASSMMPSGRYEQYF.

The CDR3 loop is CASSLSGRHQPQHF. The CDR3, as DNA: TGTGCCAGCAGTTTATCAGGGAGGCATCAGCCCCAGCATTTT. V is TRBV28 and J is TRBJ1-5; a weak D match, TRBD1 (5 bases). The CDR3 contains 14 residues. Germline assignment: CDR1 MDHEN and CDR2 SYDVKM. V was cut by 1 base and J by 5 bases, with 9 bases left in between.

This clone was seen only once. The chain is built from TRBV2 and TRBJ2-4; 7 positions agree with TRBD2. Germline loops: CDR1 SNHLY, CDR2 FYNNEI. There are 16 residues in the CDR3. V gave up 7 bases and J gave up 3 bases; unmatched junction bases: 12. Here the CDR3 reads CASKMLGGEVKNIQYF. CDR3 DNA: TGTGCCAGCAAAATGCTTGGGGGGGAGGTCAAAAACATTCAGTACTTC.

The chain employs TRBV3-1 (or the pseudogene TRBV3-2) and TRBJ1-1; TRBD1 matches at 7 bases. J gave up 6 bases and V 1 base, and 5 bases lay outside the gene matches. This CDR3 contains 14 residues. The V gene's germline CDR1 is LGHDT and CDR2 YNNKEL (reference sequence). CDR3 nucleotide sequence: TGTGCCAGCAGCCAAGTAACAGGGGTGGCTGAAGCTTTCTTT. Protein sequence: CASSQVTGVAEAFF.

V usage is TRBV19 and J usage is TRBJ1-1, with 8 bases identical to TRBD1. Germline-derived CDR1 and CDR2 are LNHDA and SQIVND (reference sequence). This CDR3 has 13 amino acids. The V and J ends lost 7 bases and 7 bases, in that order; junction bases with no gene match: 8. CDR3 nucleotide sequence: TGTGCCAGTACCGCGGACAGGGTTGGTGAAGCTTTCTTT. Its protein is CASTADRVGEAFF.

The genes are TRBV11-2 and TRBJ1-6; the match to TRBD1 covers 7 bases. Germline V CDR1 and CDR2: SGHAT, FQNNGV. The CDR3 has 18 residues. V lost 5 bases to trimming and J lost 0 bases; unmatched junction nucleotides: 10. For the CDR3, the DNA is TGTGCCAGCAGCCAAAGGGCAGGGGGAAGCTCCTATAATTCACCCCTCCACTTT. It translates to CASSQRAGGSSYNSPLHF.

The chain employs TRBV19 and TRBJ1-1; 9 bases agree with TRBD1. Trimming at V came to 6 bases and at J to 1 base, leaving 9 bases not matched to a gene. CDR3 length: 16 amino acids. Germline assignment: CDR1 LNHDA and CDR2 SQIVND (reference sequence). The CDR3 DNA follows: TGTGCCAGTAGGGGACCGGGACAGGGCCAGAACACTGAAGCTTTCTTT. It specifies CASRGPGQGQNTEAFF.